A selection of T cell receptor beta chains follows, all from one sample in a study of PD-L1 blockade in urothelial cancer. Profiled with immunoSEQ multiplex PCR; TCRdb holds only in-frame clones, not every one. The sample has about 49,000 clones, 70% to 90% seen once. Sample: PBMCs, taken around atezolizumab (anti-PD-L1) treatment. The receptors were sampled from a man in his fifties or sixties with urothelial cancer. The CDR3 runs from the conserved cysteine through the conserved F or W. The D gene is left open where the match is weak. The size field is filled for only some rows; it gives once, few, many or a size class.

v_call: TRBV18; j_call: TRBJ1-2; d_call: .; clone_size: few; cdr3_nt: TGTGCCAGCCGTCCTGGCGGGGAATGGTATGGCTACACCTTC; cdr3_aa: CASRPGGEWYGYTF
v_call: TRBV7-2; j_call: TRBJ1-2; d_call: .; clone_size: few; cdr3_nt: TGTGCCAGCAGCTGGCGGCAGACGGGTGGCTACACCTTC; cdr3_aa: CASSWRQTGGYTF
v_call: TRBV7-2; j_call: TRBJ2-1; d_call: .; clone_size: few; cdr3_nt: TGTGCCAGCAGCTTAACAGGGATTGAGCAGTTCTTC; cdr3_aa: CASSLTGIEQFF
v_call: TRBV5-6; j_call: TRBJ2-1; d_call: .; clone_size: .; cdr3_nt: TGTGCCAGCAGCTCGGGCGGGTTTGGAGAGCAGTTCTTC; cdr3_aa: CASSSGGFGEQFF
v_call: TRBV19; j_call: TRBJ2-3; d_call: .; clone_size: .; cdr3_nt: TGTGCCAGTAGTATAGGTCCTAGCACAGATACGCAGTATTTT; cdr3_aa: CASSIGPSTDTQYF
v_call: TRBV27; j_call: TRBJ1-2; d_call: .; clone_size: .; cdr3_nt: TGTGCCAGCAGTTTAAATAATAACTATGGCTACACCTTC; cdr3_aa: CASSLNNNYGYTF
v_call: TRBV9; j_call: TRBJ2-2; d_call: TRBD2; clone_size: .; cdr3_nt: TGTGCCAGCAGCGTTCCCGGGACTAGCGGGGTGAACACCGGGGAGCTGTTTTTT; cdr3_aa: CASSVPGTSGVNTGELFF
v_call: TRBV18; j_call: TRBJ2-1; d_call: TRBD2; clone_size: .; cdr3_nt: TGTGCCAGCTCACCGGCGGGGGGGCCGAGGAATGAGCAGTTCTTC; cdr3_aa: CASSPAGGPRNEQFF
v_call: TRBV28; j_call: TRBJ1-5; d_call: .; clone_size: .; cdr3_nt: TGTGCCAGCAGCCCGGGGAAGGGATCGGGTCAGCCCCAGCATTTT; cdr3_aa: CASSPGKGSGQPQHF
v_call: TRBV7-9; j_call: TRBJ2-7; d_call: TRBD1; clone_size: once; cdr3_nt: TGTGCCAGCAGCCGACAGGGACACGAGCAGTACTTC; cdr3_aa: CASSRQGHEQYF
v_call: TRBV10-3; j_call: TRBJ2-7; d_call: .; clone_size: .; cdr3_nt: TGTGCCATCAAACCCGACGGAGGCGGAACCTACGAGCAGTACTTC; cdr3_aa: CAIKPDGGGTYEQYF
v_call: TRBV2; j_call: TRBJ1-2; d_call: .; clone_size: .; cdr3_nt: TGTGCCAGCACTAGACAGAATACCAACTATGGCTACACCTTC; cdr3_aa: CASTRQNTNYGYTF
v_call: TRBV6-6; j_call: TRBJ1-2; d_call: .; clone_size: .; cdr3_nt: TGTGCCAGCAGCCCTCGGGCAGGGCAATATGGCTACACCTTC; cdr3_aa: CASSPRAGQYGYTF
v_call: TRBV6-5; j_call: TRBJ2-7; d_call: .; clone_size: .; cdr3_nt: TGTGCCAGCAGTTACGGACAGGGAGGGTACGAGCAGTACTTC; cdr3_aa: CASSYGQGGYEQYF
v_call: TRBV11-2; j_call: TRBJ2-2; d_call: .; clone_size: .; cdr3_nt: TGTGCCAGCAGCCTAAGCAACACCGGGGAGCTGTTTTTT; cdr3_aa: CASSLSNTGELFF
v_call: TRBV6-6; j_call: TRBJ2-3; d_call: TRBD1; clone_size: few; cdr3_nt: TGTGCCAGCAGTTATCGGGGCAGGGGGCAAGCAGATACGCAGTATTTT; cdr3_aa: CASSYRGRGQADTQYF
v_call: TRBV14; j_call: TRBJ2-3; d_call: .; clone_size: .; cdr3_nt: TGTGCCAGCAGCCGGCACACAGATACGCAGTATTTT; cdr3_aa: CASSRHTDTQYF
v_call: TRBV10-2; j_call: TRBJ2-7; d_call: .; clone_size: .; cdr3_nt: TGCGCCAGCATGGAGGCAGACTACGAGCAGTACTTC; cdr3_aa: CASMEADYEQYF
v_call: TRBV20-1; j_call: TRBJ2-1; d_call: TRBD1; clone_size: once; cdr3_nt: TGCAGTGCTATGACAGGGGTCGAGCAGTTCTTC; cdr3_aa: CSAMTGVEQFF
v_call: TRBV7-9; j_call: TRBJ1-2; d_call: .; clone_size: .; cdr3_nt: TGTGCCAGCAGCTTAGAGGGGCATGGCTACACCTTC; cdr3_aa: CASSLEGHGYTF
v_call: TRBV30; j_call: TRBJ2-7; d_call: TRBD1; clone_size: .; cdr3_nt: TGTGCCGGGTATATAGGGGGCGCCTCCTACGAGCAGTACTTC; cdr3_aa: CAGYIGGASYEQYF
v_call: TRBV7-6; j_call: TRBJ2-1; d_call: TRBD1; clone_size: .; cdr3_nt: TGTGCCAGCAGCTATGACAGGGCTTATGAGCAGTTCTTC; cdr3_aa: CASSYDRAYEQFF
v_call: TRBV7-9; j_call: TRBJ2-3; d_call: .; clone_size: .; cdr3_nt: TGTGCCGGCGGGGACCGCACAGATACGCAGTATTTT; cdr3_aa: CAGGDRTDTQYF
v_call: TRBV7-2; j_call: TRBJ1-1; d_call: .; clone_size: .; cdr3_nt: TGTGCCAGCAGCTTAGTTGGACACCAGAACACTGAAGCTTTCTTT; cdr3_aa: CASSLVGHQNTEAFF
v_call: TRBV27; j_call: TRBJ2-7; d_call: TRBD1; clone_size: .; cdr3_nt: TGTGCCAGCAGTCCTAGGACAGGGGGCTCTGTGAACGAGCAGTACTTC; cdr3_aa: CASSPRTGGSVNEQYF
v_call: TRBV19; j_call: TRBJ1-5; d_call: TRBD1; clone_size: .; cdr3_nt: TGTGCCAGTGGGGGACAGGTGGCTTATAGCAATCAGCCCCAGCATTTT; cdr3_aa: CASGGQVAYSNQPQHF
v_call: TRBV15; j_call: TRBJ1-1; d_call: .; clone_size: .; cdr3_nt: TGTGCCACCAGCAGGTACGGTGGGGGGACTGAAGCTTTCTTT; cdr3_aa: CATSRYGGGTEAFF
v_call: TRBV19; j_call: TRBJ2-5; d_call: TRBD2; clone_size: .; cdr3_nt: TGTGCCAGTAGCGCTAGCGGGGTTGAGACCCAGTACTTC; cdr3_aa: CASSASGVETQYF
v_call: TRBV5-8; j_call: TRBJ1-1; d_call: .; clone_size: .; cdr3_nt: TGTGCCAGCAGCGCCGATGATCAGGGCCCAGCTGAAGCTTTCTTT; cdr3_aa: CASSADDQGPAEAFF
v_call: TRBV6-1; j_call: TRBJ2-4; d_call: TRBD1; clone_size: .; cdr3_nt: TGTGCCAGCAGTATAACAGGGGAAAGAAACATTCAGTACTTC; cdr3_aa: CASSITGERNIQYF
v_call: TRBV9; j_call: TRBJ2-3; d_call: TRBD2; clone_size: once; cdr3_nt: TGTGCCAGCAGCCTTAGCGGGGGGACCATAAGAACAGATACGCAGTATTTT; cdr3_aa: CASSLSGGTIRTDTQYF
v_call: TRBV18; j_call: TRBJ2-5; d_call: .; clone_size: .; cdr3_nt: TGTGCCAGCTCACCAGGAGGGGTAGAGACCCAGTACTTC; cdr3_aa: CASSPGGVETQYF
v_call: TRBV5-4; j_call: TRBJ2-1; d_call: TRBD1; clone_size: .; cdr3_nt: TGTGCCAGCAGCTTGCAGGGGGCTGGGAATGAGCAGTTCTTC; cdr3_aa: CASSLQGAGNEQFF
v_call: TRBV5-1; j_call: TRBJ2-2; d_call: TRBD2; clone_size: .; cdr3_nt: TGCGCCACCAAGGAAACTAGCGGAAACACCGGGGAGCTGTTTTTT; cdr3_aa: CATKETSGNTGELFF
v_call: TRBV30; j_call: TRBJ1-4; d_call: .; clone_size: .; cdr3_nt: TGTGCCTGGAGATTACGGGGGGAAAAACTGTTTTTT; cdr3_aa: CAWRLRGEKLFF
v_call: TRBV2; j_call: TRBJ2-3; d_call: TRBD2; clone_size: .; cdr3_nt: TGTGCCAGCAGTGAGGGACTAGCAGAAACAGATACGCAGTATTTT; cdr3_aa: CASSEGLAETDTQYF
v_call: TRBV9; j_call: TRBJ1-1; d_call: .; clone_size: few; cdr3_nt: TGTGCCAGCAGCCGGCTGGACAGGAACACTGAAGCTTTCTTT; cdr3_aa: CASSRLDRNTEAFF
v_call: TRBV11-3; j_call: TRBJ1-1; d_call: .; clone_size: few; cdr3_nt: TGTGCCAGCAGCCTTTGGCAGGGCACTGAAGCTTTCTTT; cdr3_aa: CASSLWQGTEAFF
v_call: TRBV2; j_call: TRBJ2-2; d_call: .; clone_size: .; cdr3_nt: TGTGCCAGCAAACTAGGTCCCGGGGAGCTGTTTTTT; cdr3_aa: CASKLGPGELFF
v_call: TRBV4-3; j_call: TRBJ2-1; d_call: .; clone_size: .; cdr3_nt: TGCGCCAGCAGCCAAGAGAACAGGGTGAGCGATGAGCAGTTCTTC; cdr3_aa: CASSQENRVSDEQFF
v_call: TRBV10-2; j_call: TRBJ2-5; d_call: .; clone_size: .; cdr3_nt: TGCGCCAGCAGTGAGGGTACACACCAAGAGACCCAGTACTTC; cdr3_aa: CASSEGTHQETQYF
v_call: TRBV11-3; j_call: TRBJ1-2; d_call: .; clone_size: .; cdr3_nt: TGTGCCAGCAGCCCCCGCGCCGGGACTGACTATGGCTACACCTTC; cdr3_aa: CASSPRAGTDYGYTF
v_call: TRBV29-1; j_call: TRBJ2-1; d_call: TRBD2; clone_size: .; cdr3_nt: TGCAGCGTTGAAGGAATAGCGGGGGGGCGAGGTGAGCAGTTCTTC; cdr3_aa: CSVEGIAGGRGEQFF
v_call: TRBV28; j_call: TRBJ1-5; d_call: .; clone_size: once; cdr3_nt: TGTGCCAGCACCCCCTGGGAGGTCGAGGGCAATCAGCCCCAGCATTTT; cdr3_aa: CASTPWEVEGNQPQHF